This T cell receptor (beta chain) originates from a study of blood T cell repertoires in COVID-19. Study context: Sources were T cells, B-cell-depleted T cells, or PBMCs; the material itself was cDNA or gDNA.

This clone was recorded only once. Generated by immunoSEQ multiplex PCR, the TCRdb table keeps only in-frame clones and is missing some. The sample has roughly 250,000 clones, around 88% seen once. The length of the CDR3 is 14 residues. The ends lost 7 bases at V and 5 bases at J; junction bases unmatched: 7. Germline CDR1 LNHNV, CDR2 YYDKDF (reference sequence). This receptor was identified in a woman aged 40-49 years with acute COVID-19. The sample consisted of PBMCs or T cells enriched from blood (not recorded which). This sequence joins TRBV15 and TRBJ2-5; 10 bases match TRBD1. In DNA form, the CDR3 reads TGTGCCACCAACCCTGGACAGGGGGTTGAGACCCAGTACTTC. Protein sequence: CATNPGQGVETQYF.